The 11 T cell receptor beta chains reported below all come from one sample, sequenced in a study of human T cells and chemical hapten exposure. MiXCR was run by TCRdb on the RACE reads, yielding one entry per CDR3 protein. The profile shows approximately 260,000 distinct CDR3 sequences, about 8.1% of them singletons. Regarding time point: pre-sensitization, week 0. Treatment indicated: therapeutic diphenylcyclopropenone sensitization with weekly scalp DPC. The source was whole blood, collected in connection with sensitization to the hapten diphenylcyclopropenone (DPC). The receptors come from a woman in her forties with alopecia areata. Some clones in this sample may be carry-over from other donors' samples.

As for this clonotype: This could be a read error, since a much larger clone is one nucleotide away. In this CDR3 the conserved last residue, phenylalanine or tryptophan, is missing, so a read error is likely. The chain uses TRBV7-2 and TRBJ1-1, with D maybe TRBD1 (6 bases). Deletions cut 2 bases from V and 2 bases from J, with 9 bases between. The CDR3 contains 14 residues. Germline V gives CDR1 SGHTA, CDR2 FQGNSA. The CDR3 DNA sequence: TGTGCCAGCAGCTTAAACAGGGCAAACACTGAAGCTTTCTAT. As protein: CASSLNRANTEAFY.

This clonotype came up a few times. The J gene is TRBJ2-7, the V gene TRBV20-1; 11 bases match TRBD2. Trimming removed 6 bases from V and 7 bases from J; junction bases left unmatched: 23. Germline CDR1 reads DFQATT; CDR2 reads SNEGSKA (reference sequence). This CDR3 has 18 residues. CDR3 nucleotides: TGCAGTGCACACACTTCAGGTCCACTAGCGGGAGTCGCGTGGGAGCAGTACTTC. As protein: CSAHTSGPLAGVAWEQYF.

This clonotype was counted a few times. The J gene is TRBJ2-7, the V gene TRBV7-2; D is perhaps TRBD1 (6 bases). The CDR3 runs to 14 residues. Germline CDR1 reads SGHTA; CDR2 reads FQGNSA. V lost 5 bases, J lost 2 bases, and 13 bases lay in between. CDR3 nucleotides: TGTGCCAGCAGCCCCCGGACAGTTACCTACGAGCAGTACTTC. It encodes CASSPRTVTYEQYF.

This clonotype has a count of ten or more. The rearrangement links TRBV21-1 to TRBJ2-5; TRBD1 reflects the table's D call only, with no check against the DNA. TRBV21-1 is a recognized pseudogene. The CDR3 contains 14 residues. The DNA for the CDR3 is TGTGCCAGCAGCAATTTGAGGGGGAAAGAGACCCAGTACTTC. Residues: CASSNLRGKETQYF.

The chain has TRBV29-1 and TRBJ2-1; D may match TRBD1 or TRBD2 (6 bases each). V was pared by 7 bases and J by 1 base, with 17 bases between. CDR1 is SQVTM, CDR2 ANQGSEA, per germline. The CDR3 has 15 residues. The CDR3 sequence is CSAGQWRVSYNEQFF. CDR3 sequence (DNA): TGCAGCGCTGGACAGTGGAGGGTTTCCTACAATGAGCAGTTCTTC.

This clonotype has a handful of counts. The V and J genes are TRBV11-2 and TRBJ2-1; possibly TRBD2 for D (6 bases). The V gene's germline CDR1 is SGHAT and CDR2 FQNNGV. This CDR3 is built from 17 residues. V dropped 5 bases and J dropped 9 bases, with 26 bases sitting between them. The CDR3 bases are TGTGCCAGCAGCCCGGCGTGGCTATCCAATGTCGGGGGTGAGCAGTTCTTC. Residues: CASSPAWLSNVGGEQFF.

The chain combines TRBV7-2 with TRBJ2-5; D is possibly TRBD1 (6 bases). Trimming removed 1 base at V and 1 base at J, with 16 bases between. The CDR3 is 17 residues long. Germline CDR1 and CDR2: SGHTA and FQGNSA. CDR3 nucleotides: TGTGCCAGCAGCTTAGTAACAGGGAACCTTCGCCAAGAGACCCAGTACTTC. It translates to CASSLVTGNLRQETQYF.

CDR3 in amino acids: CASSLGAGRKLFF. For the CDR3, the DNA is TGTGCCAGCAGCTTAGGCGCAGGGAGAAAACTGTTTTTT. This rearrangement joins TRBV7-6 to TRBJ1-4; TRBD1 is a possible D gene (5 bases). CDR1 is SGHVS and CDR2 is FNYEAQ in the germline V gene. The CDR3 extends over 13 amino acids. V lost 1 base and J 10 bases, leaving 10 bases between the germline ends.

The chain recombines TRBV15 with TRBJ1-4; 9 bases agree with TRBD1. Germline loops: CDR1 LNHNV, CDR2 YYDKDF (reference sequence). Trimming removed 5 bases from V and 7 bases from J; junction bases left unmatched: 5. CDR3 length: 14 amino acids. CDR3 in DNA: TGTGCCACCAGCCGGGACAGGGCCGGTGAAAAACTGTTTTTT. Its protein product is CATSRDRAGEKLFF.

This clonotype occurred a few times. This chain connects TRBV18 to TRBJ2-2; D remains unclear. With 2 bases removed from V and 2 bases from J, the gap between germline ends came to 9 bases. Germline-derived CDR1 and CDR2 are KGHSH and LQKENI. The CDR3 runs 15 residues. The CDR3 DNA reads as TGTGCCAGCTCACCAATACCAGCCAACACCGGGGAGCTGTTTTTT. Encoded protein: CASSPIPANTGELFF. The full variable domain, its missing parts supplied by reference TRBV18 and TRBJ2-2, is NAGVMQNPRHLVRRRGQEARLRCSPMKGHSHVYWYRQLPEEGLKFMVYLQKENIIDESGMPKERFSAEFPKEGPSILRIQQVVRGDSAAYFCASSPIPANTGELFFGEGSRLTVL.

The chain is built from TRBV7-9 and TRBJ1-4; D unclear. The CDR3 spans 13 residues. V lost 3 bases, J lost 8 bases, and 10 bases lay in between. In germline, CDR1 is SEHNR, CDR2 FQNEAQ (reference sequence). CDR3 DNA: TGTGCCAGCAGCTTTGGCTTGAGGGAAAAACTGTTTTTT. Its translation: CASSFGLREKLFF.